These T cell receptor beta chains were read from a single sample in a study of cytomegalovirus exposure and HLA in healthy donors. Sequencing was performed with immunoSEQ multiplex PCR; in TCRdb, only in-frame clones are kept and a portion is missing. The sample contains 120,000 to 150,000 clones, 84% of which appear only once. The sequenced material came from PBMCs. The origin of the receptors is a woman aged 25 to 39 in good health and CMV-seronegative. The CDR3 runs from the conserved cysteine through the conserved F or W. A D gene is named only where the DNA matches it firmly. Clone size is not always given. Where it is, it says once, few, many or a class for expanded clones.

>.|TRBD1|TRBV9|TRBJ2-2
TGTGCCAGCAGCGCTAGGACAGGGAAGTTCGGGGAGCTGTTTTTT
CASSARTGKFGELFF
>.|TRBD2|TRBV7-2|TRBJ2-1
TGTGCCAGCAGCTCGCGGGGGAACACCTACAATGAGCAGTTCTTC
CASSSRGNTYNEQFF
>.|TRBD1|TRBV5-4|TRBJ2-7
TGTGCCAGCAGCTTGAAGGGGGACAGCACCTACGAGCAGTACTTC
CASSLKGDSTYEQYF
>.|TRBD2|TRBV7-2|TRBJ2-5
TGTGCCAGCAGCTTACAGCGGGGGGCGGGAGAGACCCAGTACTTC
CASSLQRGAGETQYF
>.|.|TRBV4-1|TRBJ2-4
TGCGCCAGCAGCCAAGGTTGGGGAGTAGCCAAAAACATTCAGTACTTC
CASSQGWGVAKNIQYF
>.|.|TRBV9|TRBJ2-5
TGTGCCAGCAGCGTAGGGCAGCAAGAGACCCAGTACTTC
CASSVGQQETQYF
>.|TRBD1|TRBV13|TRBJ2-5
TGTGCCAGCAGCTACACCGGGACAGGGCCCCACGGGGAGACCCAGTACTTC
CASSYTGTGPHGETQYF
>.|.|TRBV2|TRBJ1-5
TGTGCCAGCAGTGACTTGGTCGAGGGTCAGCCCCAGCATTTT
CASSDLVEGQPQHF
>.|.|TRBV27|TRBJ2-5
TGTGCCAGCAGACCCCGGGGTCACGGGGAAGAGACCCAGTACTTC
CASRPRGHGEETQYF
>.|.|TRBV5-1|TRBJ2-2
TGCGCCAGCAGCTTGGTTGCCGGGGACATCACCGGGGAGCTGTTTTTT
CASSLVAGDITGELFF
>.|TRBD2|TRBV18|TRBJ2-1
TGTGCCAGCTCAACTAGCGGGGGGGCCGTGGGTTATGAGCAGTTCTTC
CASSTSGGAVGYEQFF
>.|TRBD1|TRBV19|TRBJ1-1
TGTGCCAGTAGGGCGCTTGACAGGGTCGGCACTGAAGCTTTCTTT
CASRALDRVGTEAFF
>.|.|TRBV6-5|TRBJ1-5
TGTGCCAGCAGTTACGACGGGGATCAGCCCCAGCATTTT
CASSYDGDQPQHF
>.|.|TRBV2|TRBJ1-2
TGTGCCAGCAGTGAACCAGTCGCGGGGGGCTACACCTTC
CASSEPVAGGYTF
>.|TRBD1|TRBV7-6|TRBJ2-7
TGTGCCAGCAGCTACACGACAGGGGGCCGGGGCGAGCAGTACTTC
CASSYTTGGRGEQYF
>few|TRBD1|TRBV9|TRBJ1-2
TGTGCCAGCAGCCTACGTACGGACAGGGTCTATGGCTACACCTTC
CASSLRTDRVYGYTF
>.|TRBD1|TRBV27|TRBJ2-7
TGTGCCAGCCGGACAGGGGGCACCTACGAGCAGTACTTC
CASRTGGTYEQYF
>.|TRBD2|TRBV5-1|TRBJ2-2
TGCGCCAGCAGCCCCTTTGGGGGGGCGAACACCGGGGAGCTGTTTTTT
CASSPFGGANTGELFF
>.|.|TRBV10-3|TRBJ1-5
TGTGCCATCAGTGAGTCGGGAGGGACACTCAAACAGCCCCAGCATTTT
CAISESGGTLKQPQHF
>.|.|TRBV19|TRBJ1-1
TGTGCCAGTAGTATAGATCTATCTGCCAGGGAGGATTTT
CASSIDLSAREDF
>few|TRBD1|TRBV28|TRBJ1-4
TGTGCCAGCAGTCGAACTAGGACAGGGGATGAAAAACTGTTTTTT
CASSRTRTGDEKLFF
>once|.|TRBV2|TRBJ1-1
TGTGCCAGCAGTTACGACAGGTCCCCGAACACTGAAGCTTTCTTT
CASSYDRSPNTEAFF
>.|TRBD2|TRBV2|TRBJ2-3
TGTGCCAGCGGCCCTACGGGGGGGCGGACAGATACGCAGTATTTT
CASGPTGGRTDTQYF
>.|.|TRBV6-5|TRBJ1-1
TGTGCCAGCAGTTACTCGGTTAATAAACACGCTAGAGAAGCTTTCTTT
CASSYSVNKHAREAFF
>.|.|TRBV7-2|TRBJ2-7
TGTGCCAGCAGCCTCCGGGGGGCGGGGGAGCAGTACTTC
CASSLRGAGEQYF